Listed below are T cell receptor beta chains from one sample, sequenced in a study of shared clonotypes between healthy human individuals. Measured with immunoSEQ multiplex PCR; TCRdb has only the in-frame clones, and not every one. The table has 1.5 million to 2.5 million clones, just under 95% seen once; the top ten hold roughly 1.2%. Input material: naive CD8+ T cells sorted from blood. The receptors shown here come from a man aged 18 to 30 in good health. Each CDR3 is given with its conserved first and last residue. D genes are given only for firm matches. Clone sizes are given selectively: once, few, many, or a class where the clone is expanded.

d_call: NA; j_call: TRBJ2-1; v_call: TRBV5-6; clone_size: NA; cdr3_nt: TGTGCCAGCAGCTTCAACAGCTACAATGAGCAGTTCTTC; cdr3_aa: CASSFNSYNEQFF
d_call: NA; j_call: TRBJ1-1; v_call: TRBV5-4; clone_size: NA; cdr3_nt: TGTGCCAGCAGCGTGCAGGGAATGAGCCCCATGAACACTGAAGCTTTCTTT; cdr3_aa: CASSVQGMSPMNTEAFF
d_call: NA; j_call: TRBJ2-7; v_call: TRBV5-6; clone_size: once; cdr3_nt: TGTGCCAGCAGCTCCTTTATGGTTAACGAGCAGTACTTC; cdr3_aa: CASSSFMVNEQYF
d_call: TRBD1; j_call: TRBJ1-2; v_call: TRBV28; clone_size: NA; cdr3_nt: TGTGCCAGCACCATTACAGGGGGGTCTAACTATGGCTACACCTTC; cdr3_aa: CASTITGGSNYGYTF
d_call: NA; j_call: TRBJ2-7; v_call: TRBV9; clone_size: NA; cdr3_nt: TGTGCCAGCAGCGTAGGGCTACAGCCTTCGTTTGAGCAGTACTTC; cdr3_aa: CASSVGLQPSFEQYF
d_call: NA; j_call: TRBJ2-5; v_call: TRBV13; clone_size: NA; cdr3_nt: TGTGCCAGCAGCTTCGGAAAAGGACTACACCAAGAGACCCAGTACTTC; cdr3_aa: CASSFGKGLHQETQYF
d_call: TRBD2; j_call: TRBJ2-1; v_call: TRBV7-9; clone_size: NA; cdr3_nt: TGTGCCAGCAGCAGACTAGCGGGGGGCCCCAATGAGCAGTTCTTC; cdr3_aa: CASSRLAGGPNEQFF
d_call: TRBD1; j_call: TRBJ2-1; v_call: TRBV5-6; clone_size: NA; cdr3_nt: TGTGCCAGCAGCTTAGCTACAGGGGTAAACAATGAGCAGTTCTTC; cdr3_aa: CASSLATGVNNEQFF
d_call: TRBD2; j_call: TRBJ2-7; v_call: TRBV27; clone_size: few; cdr3_nt: TGTGCCAGCAAAGCGGCTAGCGGGAACCCGAACCCCTCCTACGAGCAGTACTTC; cdr3_aa: CASKAASGNPNPSYEQYF
d_call: NA; j_call: TRBJ1-3; v_call: TRBV25-1; clone_size: NA; cdr3_nt: TGTGCCAGCAGTGAGGCAGGCTCTGGAAACACCATATATTTT; cdr3_aa: CASSEAGSGNTIYF
d_call: NA; j_call: TRBJ2-1; v_call: TRBV27; clone_size: once; cdr3_nt: TGTGCCAGCAGTTTAATTGCGGTCGGGAAGACTACCCCCAATGAGCAGTTCTTC; cdr3_aa: CASSLIAVGKTTPNEQFF
d_call: NA; j_call: TRBJ2-1; v_call: TRBV5-5; clone_size: NA; cdr3_nt: TGTGCCAGCAGCTTCGTACTCTACAATGAGCAGTTCTTC; cdr3_aa: CASSFVLYNEQFF
d_call: NA; j_call: TRBJ1-1; v_call: TRBV25-1; clone_size: NA; cdr3_nt: TGTGCCAGCAGTGAAGGGGAAATGAGCACTGAAGCTTTCTTT; cdr3_aa: CASSEGEMSTEAFF
d_call: TRBD1; j_call: TRBJ1-1; v_call: TRBV5-4; clone_size: NA; cdr3_nt: TGTGCCAGCAGCTTGGAGGGACAGGGAATCACTGAAGCTTTCTTT; cdr3_aa: CASSLEGQGITEAFF
d_call: NA; j_call: TRBJ2-1; v_call: TRBV27; clone_size: NA; cdr3_nt: TGTGCCAGCAGTTGGACCTCCTACAATGAGCAGTTCTTC; cdr3_aa: CASSWTSYNEQFF
d_call: NA; j_call: TRBJ1-4; v_call: TRBV18; clone_size: NA; cdr3_nt: TGTGCCAGCTCACCACCGATCGGGGATACTAATGAAAAACTGTTTTTT; cdr3_aa: CASSPPIGDTNEKLFF
d_call: TRBD2; j_call: TRBJ2-5; v_call: TRBV4-3; clone_size: NA; cdr3_nt: TGCGCCAGCAGCCAAGTATACCCTGGACTAGCGGAGGCGGGGTACCAAGAGACCCAGTACTTC; cdr3_aa: CASSQVYPGLAEAGYQETQYF